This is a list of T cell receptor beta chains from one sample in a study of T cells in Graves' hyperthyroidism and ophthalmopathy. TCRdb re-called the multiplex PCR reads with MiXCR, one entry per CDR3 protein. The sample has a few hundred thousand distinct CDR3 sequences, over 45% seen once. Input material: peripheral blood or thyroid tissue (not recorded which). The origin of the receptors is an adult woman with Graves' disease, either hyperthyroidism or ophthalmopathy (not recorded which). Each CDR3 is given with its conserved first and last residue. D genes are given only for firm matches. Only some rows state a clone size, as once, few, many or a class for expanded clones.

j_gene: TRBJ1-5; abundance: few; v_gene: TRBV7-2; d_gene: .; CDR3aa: CASSLAEGGNQPQHF; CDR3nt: TGTGCCAGCAGCTTAGCGGAAGGCGGCAATCAGCCCCAGCATTTT
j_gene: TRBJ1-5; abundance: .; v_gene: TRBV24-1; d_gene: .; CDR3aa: CAWSWRDRRNQPQHF; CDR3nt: TGTGCCTGGAGTTGGAGGGACCGGCGCAATCAGCCCCAGCATTTT
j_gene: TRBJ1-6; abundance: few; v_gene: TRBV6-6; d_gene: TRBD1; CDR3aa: CASSYSAGGNSPLHF; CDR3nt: TGTGCCAGCAGTTACTCGGCAGGGGGCAATTCACCCCTCCACTTT
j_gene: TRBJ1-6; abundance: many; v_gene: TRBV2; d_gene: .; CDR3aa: CASTWNSPLHF; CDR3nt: TGTGCCAGCACGTGGAATTCACCCCTCCACTTT
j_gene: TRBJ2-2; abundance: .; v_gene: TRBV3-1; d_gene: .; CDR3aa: CASSQAEVLGELFF; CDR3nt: TGTGCCAGCAGCCAAGCCGAGGTTCTCGGGGAGCTGTTTTTT
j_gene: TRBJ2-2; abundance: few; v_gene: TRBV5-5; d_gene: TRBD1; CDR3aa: CASSTKDRGTGELFF; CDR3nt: TGTGCCAGCAGCACTAAGGACAGGGGGACCGGGGAGCTGTTTTTT
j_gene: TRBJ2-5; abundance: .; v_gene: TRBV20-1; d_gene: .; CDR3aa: CSARGQPGETQYF; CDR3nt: TGCAGTGCTAGGGGGCAGCCCGGGGAGACCCAGTACTTC
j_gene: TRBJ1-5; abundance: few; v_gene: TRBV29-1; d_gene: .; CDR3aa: CSVVPGFGQPQHF; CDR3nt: TGCAGCGTTGTGCCCGGGTTTGGCCAGCCCCAGCATTTT
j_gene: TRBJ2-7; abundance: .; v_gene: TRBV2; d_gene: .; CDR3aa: CASRVGTYEQYF; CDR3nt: TGTGCCAGCAGAGTGGGTACCTACGAGCAGTACTTC
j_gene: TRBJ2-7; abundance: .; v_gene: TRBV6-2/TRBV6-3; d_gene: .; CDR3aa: CASSVAAGRNYEQYF; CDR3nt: TGTGCCAGCAGTGTAGCGGCGGGCAGGAACTACGAGCAGTACTTC
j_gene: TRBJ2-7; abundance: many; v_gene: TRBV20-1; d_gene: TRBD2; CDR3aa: CSARDSSGPGGEQYF; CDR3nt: TGCAGTGCTAGAGATAGCAGCGGCCCGGGGGGCGAGCAGTACTTC
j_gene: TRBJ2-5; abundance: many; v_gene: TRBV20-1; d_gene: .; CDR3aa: CSAYTRETQYF; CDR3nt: TGCAGTGCTTATACCCGGGAGACCCAGTACTTC
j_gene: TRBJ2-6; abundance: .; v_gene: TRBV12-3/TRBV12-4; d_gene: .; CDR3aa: CASSFRGRDTEAF; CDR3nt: TGTGCCAGCAGTTTCAGGGGCCGGGACACTGAAGCTTTC
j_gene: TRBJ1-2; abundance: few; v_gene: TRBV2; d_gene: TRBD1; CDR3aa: CASSRGQGGFGYTF; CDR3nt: TGTGCCAGCAGTAGAGGACAGGGCGGGTTTGGCTACACCTTC
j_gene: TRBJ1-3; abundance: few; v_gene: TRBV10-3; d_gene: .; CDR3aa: CAISERQGSSSGNTIYF; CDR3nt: TGTGCCATCAGTGAAAGGCAGGGTTCTAGCTCTGGAAACACCATATATTTT
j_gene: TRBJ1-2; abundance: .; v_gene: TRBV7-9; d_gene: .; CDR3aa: CASSWTEQHGYTF; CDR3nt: TGTGCCAGCAGCTGGACAGAACAGCACGGCTACACCTTC
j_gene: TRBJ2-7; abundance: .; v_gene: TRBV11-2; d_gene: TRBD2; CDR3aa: CASSLSSSGRVNEQYF; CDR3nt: TGTGCCAGCAGCTTAAGCTCTAGCGGGAGAGTCAACGAGCAGTACTTC
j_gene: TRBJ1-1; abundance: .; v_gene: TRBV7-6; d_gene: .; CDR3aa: CASSSPKGLLAFF; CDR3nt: TGTGCCAGCAGCTCCCCTAAGGGGCTTCTAGCTTTCTTT
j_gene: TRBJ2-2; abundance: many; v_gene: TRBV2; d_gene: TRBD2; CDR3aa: CASRRGTSGSSTGELFF; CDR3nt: TGTGCCAGCAGGCGAGGGACTAGCGGGAGTTCTACCGGGGAGCTGTTTTTT
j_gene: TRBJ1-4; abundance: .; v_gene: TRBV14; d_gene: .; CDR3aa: CASSVNTDEKLFF; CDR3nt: TGTGCCAGCAGTGTAAATACCGATGAAAAACTGTTTTTT
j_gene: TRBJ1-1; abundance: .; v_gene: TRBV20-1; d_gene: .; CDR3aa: CSALDRMNTEAFF; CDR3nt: TGCAGTGCTCTAGACCGGATGAACACTGAAGCTTTCTTT
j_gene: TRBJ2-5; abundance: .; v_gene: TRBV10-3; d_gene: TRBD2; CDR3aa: CAISTTSGRPKETQYF; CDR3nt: TGTGCCATCAGCACGACTAGCGGGAGGCCCAAAGAGACCCAGTACTTC
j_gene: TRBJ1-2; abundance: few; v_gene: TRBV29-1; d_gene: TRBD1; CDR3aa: CSVATGEGYTF; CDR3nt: TGCAGCGTTGCTACAGGGGAAGGCTACACCTTC
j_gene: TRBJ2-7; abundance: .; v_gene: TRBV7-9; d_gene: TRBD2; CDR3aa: CASSSLTSGRNNIEQYF; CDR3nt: TGTGCCAGCAGCTCCCTGACTAGCGGGAGAAACAATATCGAGCAGTACTTC
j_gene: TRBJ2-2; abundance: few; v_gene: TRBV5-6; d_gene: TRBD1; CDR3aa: CASSQDLGTGATGELFF; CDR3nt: TGCGCCAGCAGCCAAGATTTGGGGACAGGGGCCACCGGGGAGCTGTTTTTT
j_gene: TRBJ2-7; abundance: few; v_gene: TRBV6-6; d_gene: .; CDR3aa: CASSPPRGAGGFEQYF; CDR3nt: TGTGCCAGCAGTCCACCCAGGGGGGCGGGAGGTTTCGAGCAGTACTTC
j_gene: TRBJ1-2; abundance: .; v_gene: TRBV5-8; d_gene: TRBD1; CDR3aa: CASSFGRGRNYGYTF; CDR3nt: TGTGCCAGCAGCTTCGGCAGGGGGCGAAACTATGGCTACACCTTC
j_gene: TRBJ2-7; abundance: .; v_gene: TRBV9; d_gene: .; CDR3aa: CASSVDGYEQYF; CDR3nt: TGTGCCAGCAGCGTAGACGGTTACGAGCAGTACTTC
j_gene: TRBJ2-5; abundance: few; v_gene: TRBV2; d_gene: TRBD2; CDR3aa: CASSPRLAGGALTQYF; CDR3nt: TGTGCCAGCAGCCCACGACTAGCGGGAGGCGCATTGACCCAGTACTTC
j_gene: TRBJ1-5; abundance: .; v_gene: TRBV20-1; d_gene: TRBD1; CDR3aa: CSARDRPTGQVGKKAQHF; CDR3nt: TGCAGTGCTAGAGATAGACCGACAGGGCAGGTTGGTAAGAAGGCCCAGCATTTT
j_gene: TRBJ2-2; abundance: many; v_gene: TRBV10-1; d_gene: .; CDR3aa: CASSEGANTGELFF; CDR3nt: TGCGCCAGCAGTGAGGGTGCAAACACCGGGGAGCTGTTTTTT
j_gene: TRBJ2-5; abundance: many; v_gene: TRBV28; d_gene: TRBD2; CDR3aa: CASSSTSGWETQYF; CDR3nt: TGTGCCAGCAGTTCAACTAGCGGCTGGGAGACCCAGTACTTC
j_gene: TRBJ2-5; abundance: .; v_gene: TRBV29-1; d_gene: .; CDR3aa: CSVGVTRQETQYF; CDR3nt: TGCAGCGTTGGAGTGACTCGGCAAGAGACCCAGTACTTC
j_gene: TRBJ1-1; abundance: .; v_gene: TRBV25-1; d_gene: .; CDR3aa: CASSARPGTANTEAFF; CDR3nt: TGTGCCAGCAGTGCTAGACCAGGGACCGCGAACACTGAAGCTTTCTTT
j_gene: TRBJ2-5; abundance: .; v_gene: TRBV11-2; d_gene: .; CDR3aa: CASSLRGGRDQETQYF; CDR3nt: TGTGCCAGCAGCTTAAGAGGCGGAAGGGATCAAGAGACCCAGTACTTC
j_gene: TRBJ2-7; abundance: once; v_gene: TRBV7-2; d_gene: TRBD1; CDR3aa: CASRPTGRPHEQYF; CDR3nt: TGCGCCAGCAGACCGACAGGGAGACCCCACGAGCAGTACTTC
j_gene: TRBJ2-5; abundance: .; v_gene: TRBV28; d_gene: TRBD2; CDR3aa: CAIAGGIRETQYF; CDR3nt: TGTGCCATCGCGGGGGGGATCCGGGAGACCCAGTACTTC
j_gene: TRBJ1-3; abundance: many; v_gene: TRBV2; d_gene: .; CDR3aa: CASSERFAPRNSGNTIYF; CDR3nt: TGTGCCAGCAGTGAAAGGTTTGCACCGAGGAACTCTGGAAACACCATATATTTT
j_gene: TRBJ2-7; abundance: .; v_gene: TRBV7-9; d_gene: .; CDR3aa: CASSLEGTYEQYF; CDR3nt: TGTGCCAGCAGCTTGGAGGGCACATACGAGCAGTACTTC
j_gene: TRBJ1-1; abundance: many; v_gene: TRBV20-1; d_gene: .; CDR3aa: CSAPGTDEAFF; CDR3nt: TGCAGTGCCCCTGGGACCGATGAAGCTTTCTTT
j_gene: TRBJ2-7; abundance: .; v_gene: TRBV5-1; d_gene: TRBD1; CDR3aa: CASSPNTGGQYF; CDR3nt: TGCGCCAGCAGTCCTAACACAGGGGGGCAGTACTTC
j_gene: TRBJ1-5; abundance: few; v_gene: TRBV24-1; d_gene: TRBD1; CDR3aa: CATSAMGQGGQPQHF; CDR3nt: TGTGCCACCAGTGCTATGGGACAGGGAGGGCAGCCCCAGCATTTT
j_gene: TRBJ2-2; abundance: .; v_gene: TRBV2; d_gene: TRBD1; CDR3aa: CASSEVGTANTGELFF; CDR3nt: TGTGCCAGCAGTGAAGTTGGGACAGCGAACACCGGGGAGCTGTTTTTT
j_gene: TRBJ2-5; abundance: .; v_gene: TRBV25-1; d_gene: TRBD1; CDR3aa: CAISPGQRETQYF; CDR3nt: TGTGCCATCAGCCCGGGACAGAGGGAGACCCAGTACTTC
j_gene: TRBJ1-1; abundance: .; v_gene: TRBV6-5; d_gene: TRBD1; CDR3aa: CASSSGGAVTEAFF; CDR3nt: TGTGCCAGCAGTTCAGGGGGCGCGGTCACTGAAGCTTTCTTT
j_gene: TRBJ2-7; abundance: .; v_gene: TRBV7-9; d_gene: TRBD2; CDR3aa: CASSSTTSGNSYEQYF; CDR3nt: TGTGCCAGCAGCTCAACGACTAGCGGGAACTCCTACGAGCAGTACTTC
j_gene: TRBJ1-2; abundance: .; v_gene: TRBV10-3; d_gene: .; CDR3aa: CAISVGLYGYTF; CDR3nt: TGTGCCATCAGCGTGGGACTCTATGGCTACACCTTC
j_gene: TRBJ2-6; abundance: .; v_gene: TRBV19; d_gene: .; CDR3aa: CASSIGSSGANVLTF; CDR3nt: TGTGCCAGTAGTATAGGCAGTTCCGGGGCCAACGTCCTGACTTTC
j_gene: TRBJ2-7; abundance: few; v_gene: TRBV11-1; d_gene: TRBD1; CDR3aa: CASSSPTGQASYEQYF; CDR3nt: TGTGCCAGCAGCTCACCCACGGGACAGGCATCCTACGAGCAGTACTTC
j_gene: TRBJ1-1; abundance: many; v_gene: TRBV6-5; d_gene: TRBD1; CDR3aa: CASSSLTETGRFF; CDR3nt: TGTGCCAGCAGTTCGCTCACAGAGACAGGGCGGTTCTTT
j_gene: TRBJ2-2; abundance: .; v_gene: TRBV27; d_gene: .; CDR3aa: CASTTGGAFGELFF; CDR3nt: TGTGCCAGCACGACAGGTGGCGCTTTCGGGGAGCTGTTTTTT